This T cell receptor (beta chain) was recovered during a study of post-analysis software for immune sequencing data. Study at large: Relapsing-remitting, secondary progressive and progressive-relapsing forms of multiple sclerosis all featured among disease courses.

With 1 base removed from V and 7 bases from J, the gap between germline ends came to 10 bases. Germline V CDR1 and CDR2: SGHTA, FQGNSA. This CDR3 has 13 amino acids. The authors incorporated unique molecular identifiers into the TCR beta cDNA libraries. Out of roughly 0.95 to 11 million T cells, a few hundred thousand cDNA molecules were generated. One entry per CDR3 protein, called by TCRdb with MiXCR from the PCR reads. The table records about 260,000 distinct CDR3 sequences, less than 40% of them present only once. At least ten counts were recorded for this clonotype. Its target is unknown. Points from the study as a whole: The study found TRBV5-6, TRBV5-1 and TRBV20-1 among a few TRBV segments more frequent in patients than controls. The authors found that F measure strongly co-clustered same-batch samples. Controls had significantly higher normalized Chao1 diversity than multiple sclerosis patients.

The sequenced sample consisted of blood. This TCR was recovered from a girl aged 10-17 years with multiple sclerosis. The chain carries TRBV7-2 and TRBJ1-1; D gene uncertain. CDR3 nucleotides: TGTGCCAGCAGCTTAGGCATGGTTAGTGAAGCTTTCTTT. Translated, it gives CASSLGMVSEAFF.